This T cell receptor (beta chain) derives from a study of T cell changes during pregnancy in multiple sclerosis. In its sample, this clone was seen once. Germline loops: CDR1 SGHRS, CDR2 YFSETQ. V lost 0 bases to trimming and J lost 2 bases, with 6 bases between them. CDR3 size: 13 residues. The data were produced by immunoSEQ multiplex PCR, yet TCRdb's version contains in-frame clones alone and is incomplete. The repertoire holds tens of thousands of clones, with about 91% as singletons. Sequencing was performed on CD8+ T cells from peripheral blood mononuclear cells, taken before pregnancy. The chain carries TRBV5-1 and TRBJ2-7, with no clear D. The TCR was taken from a female donor with multiple sclerosis, enrolled in a pregnancy study. CDR3 sequence (DNA): TGCGCCAGCAGCTTGGGCGGAACCTACGAGCAGTACTTC. This codes for CASSLGGTYEQYF.